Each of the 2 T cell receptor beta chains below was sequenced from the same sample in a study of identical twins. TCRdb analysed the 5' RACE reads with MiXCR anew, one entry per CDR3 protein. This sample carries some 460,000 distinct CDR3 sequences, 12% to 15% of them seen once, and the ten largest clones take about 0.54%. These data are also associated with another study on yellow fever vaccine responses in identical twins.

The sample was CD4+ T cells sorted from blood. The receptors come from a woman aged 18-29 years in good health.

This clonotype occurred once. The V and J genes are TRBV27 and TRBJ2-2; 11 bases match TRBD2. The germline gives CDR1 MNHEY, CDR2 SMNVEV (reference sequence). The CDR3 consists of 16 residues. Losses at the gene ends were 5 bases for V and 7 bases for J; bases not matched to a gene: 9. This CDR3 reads CASSPRLAGGVGELFF. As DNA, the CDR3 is TGTGCCAGCAGTCCCCGGCTAGCGGGGGGAGTCGGGGAGCTGTTTTTT.

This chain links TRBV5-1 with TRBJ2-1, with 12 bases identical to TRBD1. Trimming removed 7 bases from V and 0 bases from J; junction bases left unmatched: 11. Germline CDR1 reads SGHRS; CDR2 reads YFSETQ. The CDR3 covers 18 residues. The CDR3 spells CASAGGTGGLGSYNEQFF. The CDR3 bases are TGCGCCAGCGCGGGTGGGACAGGGGGCTTGGGCTCCTACAATGAGCAGTTCTTC.